What follows are 18 T cell receptor beta chains derived from one specimen sequenced in a study of blood T cell repertoires in COVID-19. TCRdb keeps only in-frame clones here, not all; method: immunoSEQ multiplex PCR. The sample lists some 95,000 clones, 75% to 90% seen once, with roughly 1.2% in the top ten. The sequencing input was peripheral blood. These receptor sequences come from a man older than 75 with active or convalescent COVID-19.

This clone occurred a few times. The genes are TRBV29-1 and TRBJ2-7, with TRBD1 identical over 9 bases. CDR1 and CDR2 from the germline V gene are SQVTM and ANQGSEA. This CDR3 region has 13 residues. With 7 bases clipped from V and 3 bases from J, the junction kept 7 bases outside the gene matches. CDR3 region: CSARAGQGYEQYF. Written as DNA, the CDR3 is TGCAGCGCAAGAGCGGGACAGGGCTACGAGCAGTACTTC.

V is TRBV25-1 and J is TRBJ1-4, with 12 bases fitting TRBD1. The CDR3 is 15 amino acids. CDR1 is MGHDK, CDR2 SYGVNS, per germline. V lost 3 bases to trimming and J lost 8 bases; unmatched junction nucleotides: 4. CDR3 amino acids: CASSDSGTGGEKLFF. The CDR3 DNA reads TGTGCCAGCAGTGATTCAGGGACAGGGGGCGAAAAACTGTTTTTT.

The rearrangement links TRBV28 to TRBJ2-7, with 8 bases that match TRBD1. V shed 5 bases, J shed 0 bases, and the junction held 6 bases outside the gene matches. Germline V gene sequence: CDR1 MDHEN, CDR2 SYDVKM. CDR3 size: 15 residues. The DNA of the CDR3 is TGTGCCAGCAGTCTAAACAGGGGGAGCTCCTACGAGCAGTACTTC. Translation gives CASSLNRGSSYEQYF.

The V gene is TRBV7-2, the J gene TRBJ1-2; a possible D gene is TRBD1 (5 bases). Deletions cut 5 bases from V and 7 bases from J, with 26 bases between. This CDR3 is 17 amino acids long. CDR1 is SGHTA and CDR2 is FQGNSA in the germline V gene. In DNA form, the CDR3 reads TGTGCCAGCAGCCCTGGTACTTCCAGGGCCCGGGTCGGTGGCTACACCTTC. Encoded protein: CASSPGTSRARVGGYTF. The full variable domain, in which reference TRBV7-2 and TRBJ1-2 provide the parts outside the CDR3, is GAGVSQSPSNKVTEKGKDVELRCDPISGHTALYWYRQSLGQGLEFLIYFQGNSAPDKSGLPSDRFSAERTGGSVSTLTIQRTQQEDSAVYLCASSPGTSRARVGGYTFGSGTRLTVV.

This chain joins TRBV4-2 and TRBJ2-7, with 9 bases aligning to TRBD2. Germline assignment: CDR1 LGHNA and CDR2 YNFKEQ. The CDR3 contains 15 residues. The V gene end was trimmed by 1 base and the J gene end by 2 bases; junction bases not matched to a gene: 3. The CDR3: CASSQAASGTYEQYF. CDR3 DNA: TGTGCCAGCAGCCAAGCGGCTAGCGGGACCTACGAGCAGTACTTC.

V is TRBV24-1 and J is TRBJ2-1; 7 nucleotides line up with TRBD2. CDR3 size: 16 residues. V was clipped by 2 bases and J by 6 bases; unmatched bases: 9. CDR1 and CDR2 (germline): KGHDR, SFDVKD. As DNA, the CDR3 is TGTGCCACCAGTGATTCCCGGGGGAGGGGAGGCAATGAGCAGTTCTTC. Translating it yields CATSDSRGRGGNEQFF.

The chain combines TRBV7-8 with TRBJ1-1; tentative D call: TRBD1 (6 bases). Trimming left V 3 bases short and J 0 bases short, with 11 bases between. Germline V gives CDR1 SGHVS, CDR2 FQNEAQ. The length of the CDR3 is 15 residues. The CDR3 DNA is TGTGCCAGCAGCTTCGGACAGCGAATGAACACTGAAGCTTTCTTT. Translating it yields CASSFGQRMNTEAFF.

The J gene is TRBJ2-5, the V gene TRBV5-1; D perhaps matches TRBD1 (5 bases). Trimming removed 3 bases at V and 5 bases at J, with 20 bases between. The CDR3 spans 16 residues. Germline V gene lookup returns CDR1 SGHRS and CDR2 YFSETQ. CDR3: CASSSTVQSSLETQYF. The CDR3 region has the DNA TGCGCCAGCAGCTCGACAGTCCAATCCTCGTTGGAGACCCAGTACTTC.

The chain recombines TRBV15 with TRBJ2-1, with no clear D. Germline V CDR1 and CDR2: LNHNV, YYDKDF (reference sequence). V dropped 3 bases and J dropped 4 bases, with 7 bases sitting between them. This CDR3 comprises 13 residues. The CDR3 DNA is TGTGCCACCAGCAGTTCCGGTTACAATGAGCAGTTCTTC. Protein: CATSSSGYNEQFF.

This clone showed up just a few times. This chain links TRBV6-5 with TRBJ1-6, with D hard to call. The CDR3 has 13 amino acids. Germline CDR1 is MNHEY and CDR2 is SVGAGI. This CDR3 is CAARQVNNSPLHF. CDR3 nucleotides: TGTGCGGCAAGGCAGGTCAATAATTCACCCCTCCACTTT.

The chain is built from TRBV4-3 and TRBJ2-7, with 7 bases lining up with TRBD2. From germline, CDR1 is LGHNA and CDR2 YSLEER. Trimming at V came to 1 base and at J to 1 base, leaving 7 bases not matched to a gene. This CDR3 has 16 amino acids. The CDR3 DNA is TGCGCCAGCAGCCAAGGAAGCGGGAAGGGTTCCTACGAGCAGTACTTC. Protein sequence: CASSQGSGKGSYEQYF.

The chain joins TRBV15 to TRBJ2-6; D is perhaps TRBD1 (6 bases). From germline, CDR1 is LNHNV and CDR2 YYDKDF (reference sequence). The CDR3 is 18 amino acids. Trimming pared 4 bases from V and 0 bases from J, leaving 16 bases between. CDR3 DNA: TGTGCCACCAGCAACATACAGGGCCCCTTCTCTGGGGCCAACGTCCTGACTTTC. This sequence encodes CATSNIQGPFSGANVLTF. Variable domain in full (rest from reference TRBV15 and TRBJ2-6): DAMVIQNPRYQVTQFGKPVTLSCSQTLNHNVMYWYQQKSSQAPKLLFHYYDKDFNNEADTPDNFQSRRPNTSFCFLDIRSPGLGDTAMYLCATSNIQGPFSGANVLTFGAGSRLTVL.

The genes are TRBV7-2 and TRBJ2-7; 11 nucleotides agree with TRBD2. Germline assignment: CDR1 SGHTA and CDR2 FQGNSA. The CDR3 extends over 16 amino acids. J was trimmed by 9 bases and V by 1 base; bases with no gene match: 11. CDR3 nucleotide sequence: TGTGCCAGCAGCTTAGAGCTAGCGGGGGGCAATAGCTTGCAGTACTTC. Its translation: CASSLELAGGNSLQYF.

The CDR3 nucleotides are TGTGCCAGCAGCTTAAACAGGGCCTCTGGAAACACCATATATTTT. Amino acids: CASSLNRASGNTIYF. J is TRBJ1-3 and V is TRBV7-8; D is perhaps TRBD1 (6 bases). The CDR3 contains 15 residues. The germline V and J ends were trimmed by 2 bases and 0 bases, with 8 bases remaining between them. CDR1 SGHVS and CDR2 FQNEAQ come from the germline V gene.

The genes are TRBV6-2 or TRBV6-3 and TRBJ2-1; 13 nucleotides agree with TRBD2. Germline CDR1 and CDR2: MNHEY and SVGEGT. This CDR3 has 21 amino acids. J gave up 1 base and V 2 bases, and 14 bases lay outside the gene matches. The CDR3 coding sequence is TGTGCCAGCAGTTACCCCCGACTAGCGGGAGGTAGTAGTAGGTCCTACAATGAGCAGTTCTTC. This translates into CASSYPRLAGGSSRSYNEQFF.

V usage is TRBV6-1 and J usage is TRBJ1-3; D perhaps matches TRBD1 (6 bases). The CDR3 is 16 residues long. The germline V gene encodes CDR1 MNHNS and CDR2 SASEGT. Trimming removed 0 bases at V and 7 bases at J, with 16 bases between. For the CDR3, the DNA is TGTGCCAGCAGTGAAGCGTACAGGGCTGGAGTTAACACCATATATTTT. This translates into CASSEAYRAGVNTIYF.

The genes are TRBV14 and TRBJ2-7, with a tentative D call TRBD1 (5 bases). From germline, CDR1 is SGHDN and CDR2 FVKESK. Trimming cost V 0 bases and J 12 bases, with 15 bases left between them. This CDR3 has 13 residues. The CDR3 region has the DNA TGTGCCAGCAGCCAAGATCGAGGACACCCCCGGTACTTC. It specifies CASSQDRGHPRYF.

This clone came up a few times. The J gene is TRBJ2-3, the V gene TRBV19; 9 bases are a match to TRBD2. The J segment lost 3 bases and the V segment lost 5 bases, leaving 3 bases of the junction unmatched. The CDR3 length is 14 residues. Germline CDR1 is LNHDA and CDR2 is SQIVND (reference sequence). This chain's CDR3 is CASSQTSGTDTQYF. The CDR3 DNA reads as TGTGCCAGTAGTCAGACTAGCGGAACAGATACGCAGTATTTT.